This TCR beta chain was sequenced in a study of breast tumors, draining lymph nodes, adjacent tissues (TCRdb year 2016). About the full investigation: Breast cancer patients provided tumor, adjacent nontumor tissue and axillary lymph nodes, and the study compared the TCR beta repertoires across these three sources. In human breast cancer, the study set out to evaluate how tumor, surrounding tissue and draining lymph node repertoires relate to one another and whether T cells may move between these sites.

About this clonotype itself: What antigen it recognizes has not been identified. Base qualities were left out, and no much larger clone turns up one base away.

The trim is 3 bases for V and 2 bases for J, with a gap of 17 bases between the germline ends. From a lookup of the germline V gene (reference sequence), CDR1 and CDR2 are DFQATT and SNEGSKA. Measured from the cysteine to the phenylalanine, the CDR3 is 15 residues long. Only the CDR3 DNA stays, 45 bases, in frame from base 1. General findings and caveats noted by the study authors: The data were considered consistent with most tumor T cells being derived from the lymph node and subsequently expanding within tumor tissue. The study presented the conclusion that tumor T cells originate in lymph nodes as consistent with a hypothesis, not as something directly demonstrated. Tumor and nontumor tissue repertoires were significantly more similar in luminal-like than in basal-like breast cancer. Tumor T-cell repertoires showed less diversity than lymph node repertoires and more diversity than nontumor tissue repertoires, and tumor T-cell repertoires showed preferential V and J gene usage.

Sequenced on an Illumina HiSeq 2000. TCR beta chain libraries were generated through multiplex PCR amplification. The amplified TCR beta chain products were analyzed by high-throughput sequencing. TCRdb reworked the public reads: Q25 trimming with fastp, MiXCR clone assembly, productive beta chains retained. CDR3 protein duplicates are merged, each entry listing the most common genes and DNA. The sample table records about 22,000 distinct CDR3 sequences; about 54% of these occur just once. The top ten clonotypes cover around an eighth of the sample. The clonotype originates from a female donor with breast cancer. Some clones in this sample may be carry-over from other donors' samples. The rearranged chain carries TRBV20-1 and TRBJ2-7, with a tentative D gene TRBD1 over 6 matching bases. What was sequenced was breast tumor tissue. The nucleotides are TGCAGTGCTAGTGAGGGCGGACAGAAAGCCTACGAGCAGTACTTC. Its protein product is CSASEGGQKAYEQYF.